The rows below give T cell receptor beta chains drawn from one sample of a study of regulatory T cells in long-lasting Graves disease. TCRdb fed the multiplex PCR reads into MiXCR, producing one record per CDR3 protein. The sample holds about 440,000 distinct CDR3 sequences, about a sixth seen once. Separately, the same data were catalogued under a study of T cells in Graves' hyperthyroidism and ophthalmopathy.

Source: peripheral blood mononuclear cells (PBMCs), taken at new diagnosis, from a patient treated with antithyroid drugs. The receptors were gathered from a woman aged 25 to 45 with Graves disease. The CDR3 runs from the conserved cysteine through the conserved F or W. A D gene is named only where the DNA matches it firmly. Some rows mark clone size as missing; the rest say once, few, many or name a class of expanded clone.

d_gene	abundance	j_gene	v_gene	CDR3nt	CDR3aa
TRBD1	-	TRBJ2-1	TRBV5-6	TGTGCCAGCAGCTTCCTGACAGGGGGGAATGAGCAGTTCTTC	CASSFLTGGNEQFF
TRBD1	many	TRBJ2-1	TRBV2	TGTGCCAGCAGTTTCAAGCGGGACAGGGTATACAATGAGCAGTTCTTC	CASSFKRDRVYNEQFF
TRBD2	once	TRBJ2-7	TRBV20-1	TGCAGTGCTAGGATCTTTTCCGGGACTAGCGGCACCTACGAGCAGTACTTC	CSARIFSGTSGTYEQYF
-	-	TRBJ1-1	TRBV7-9	TGTGCCAGCAGAGAGGGGTGGGGAGACACTGAAGCTTTCTTT	CASREGWGDTEAFF
-	many	TRBJ2-1	TRBV2	TGTGCCAGCAGGGCCATCGATGAGCAGTTCTTC	CASRAIDEQFF
-	many	TRBJ1-5	TRBV4-1	TGCGCCAGCAGCCAGTTGTGGAATCAGCCCCAGCATTTT	CASSQLWNQPQHF
-	few	TRBJ1-2	TRBV29-1	TGCAGCGTAGCAAGGGTTGACTATGGCTACACCTTC	CSVARVDYGYTF
-	-	TRBJ2-7	TRBV6-1	TGTGCCAGCAGAAGCCGATCCTACGAGCAGTACTTC	CASRSRSYEQYF
-	many	TRBJ2-3	TRBV12-3/TRBV12-4	TGTGCCAGCAGTTACAGGGTACATACGCAGTATTTT	CASSYRVHTQYF
-	many	TRBJ1-2	TRBV28	TGTGCCAGCAGTACCCCTCTCCGGGGCAAGAGCTATGGCTACACCTTC	CASSTPLRGKSYGYTF
-	many	TRBJ2-7	TRBV5-1	TGCGCCAGCAGCTTGGCCGCCGTTCAGGGGTCCTACGAGCAGTACTTC	CASSLAAVQGSYEQYF
TRBD1	many	TRBJ2-3	TRBV12-3/TRBV12-4	TGTGCCAGCAGTCCGCCCCGGGACAGGGCAACAGATACGCAGTATTTT	CASSPPRDRATDTQYF
-	many	TRBJ2-2	TRBV28	TGTGCCAGCAGTACCCCCGGGGTTAGGACCGGGGAGCTGTTTTTT	CASSTPGVRTGELFF
TRBD1	many	TRBJ1-2	TRBV14	TGTGCCAGCAGCCAAAGGCCGGGACAGGGGGCCGTCTATGGCTACACCTTC	CASSQRPGQGAVYGYTF
TRBD2	-	TRBJ2-1	TRBV7-9	TGTGCCAGCAGCCTACGTTCAGGTTCGGCGGGACTATACAATGAGCAGTTCTTC	CASSLRSGSAGLYNEQFF
TRBD1	many	TRBJ1-1	TRBV12-3/TRBV12-4	TGTGCCAGCAGTTGGGGACAGGGTTATGAAGCTTTCTTT	CASSWGQGYEAFF
TRBD1	few	TRBJ2-6	TRBV29-1	TGCAGCGTGCCAGGGGGCAGTTCTGGGGCCAACGTCCTGACTTTC	CSVPGGSSGANVLTF
-	-	TRBJ2-2	TRBV7-9	TGTGCCAGCAGCCCTATCGGACCGACCGGGGAGCTGTTTTTT	CASSPIGPTGELFF
-	-	TRBJ1-4	TRBV6-2/TRBV6-3	TGTGCCAGCGGGCGGTGGGCTAATGAAAAACTGTTTTTT	CASGRWANEKLFF
-	many	TRBJ1-1	TRBV30	TGTGCCTGGGGCAAACCGGGACCCATGAACACTGAAGCTTTCTTT	CAWGKPGPMNTEAFF
-	many	TRBJ1-2	TRBV19	TGTGCCAGTAGTCTTAACCGGGAAGCAAGTAGCGGCTACACCTTC	CASSLNREASSGYTF
-	many	TRBJ1-1	TRBV5-1	TGTGCCAGCAGTTTAATAGGGAACACTGAAGCTTTCTTT	CASSLIGNTEAFF
TRBD1	few	TRBJ1-5	TRBV7-9	TGTGCCAGCAGCTTAACAGGGGACGGCAATCAGCCCCAGCATTTT	CASSLTGDGNQPQHF
-	many	TRBJ2-5	TRBV6-1	TGTGCCAGCAGTGCTACAGGGTTGTCCCCCTACCAAGAGACCCAGTACTTC	CASSATGLSPYQETQYF
-	-	TRBJ2-6	TRBV20-1	TGCAGTGCTAACGACAACTCTGGGGCCAACGTCCTGACTTTC	CSANDNSGANVLTF
-	many	TRBJ2-7	TRBV6-1	TGTGCCAGCAGTGAGCCATACGAGCAGTACTTC	CASSEPYEQYF
-	few	TRBJ1-2	TRBV6-2/TRBV6-3	TGTGCCAGCAGTTACTCAGGGGGAAACGGGCTTCTTAACTATGGCTACACCTTC	CASSYSGGNGLLNYGYTF
-	many	TRBJ1-1	TRBV6-5	TGTGCCAGCAGTTACTCCGCCGCCCACACTGAAGCTTTCTTT	CASSYSAAHTEAFF
-	many	TRBJ2-3	TRBV7-2	TGTGCCAGCAGCATTACGGTTGGGGCGGCCCGGGGCACAGATACGCAGTATTTT	CASSITVGAARGTDTQYF
-	-	TRBJ1-4	TRBV20-1	TGCAGTGCTAGAGATTACGCGGGTCTCGAACTGTTTTTT	CSARDYAGLELFF
TRBD2	few	TRBJ2-1	TRBV5-8	TGTGCCAGCAGCTTGGTAGTAGCGGGAGAGAGCTCCTACAATGAGCAGTTCTTC	CASSLVVAGESSYNEQFF
TRBD2	-	TRBJ2-1	TRBV24-1	TGTGCCACCAGTGATTTGCAGGCGGGAGTTAATCGGAATGAGCAGTTCTTC	CATSDLQAGVNRNEQFF
TRBD1	-	TRBJ1-2	TRBV25-1	TGTGCCAGCAGTGAATGGGGCGGACAGGGGCGCAGGGGCTACACCTTC	CASSEWGGQGRRGYTF
-	many	TRBJ1-3	TRBV5-8	TGTGCCAGCAGCTTGGTTTTAGGCTCTGGAAACACCATATATTTT	CASSLVLGSGNTIYF
-	many	TRBJ2-5	TRBV20-1	TGCAGTGCTAGAGATCGGGGGAGGGAGACCCAGTACTTC	CSARDRGRETQYF
-	many	TRBJ1-1	TRBV28	TGTGCCAGCAGCGAACTCAGGGCCACGAACACTGAAGCTTTCTTT	CASSELRATNTEAFF
TRBD2	-	TRBJ2-1	TRBV20-1	TGCAGTGCTAGAGATCGGGGGTCACTAGCGACCTCCTACAATGAGCAGTTCTTC	CSARDRGSLATSYNEQFF
-	-	TRBJ1-5	TRBV6-2/TRBV6-3	TGTGCCAGCAACCCTGGGGCGCCACGGAATCAGCCCCAGCATTTT	CASNPGAPRNQPQHF
-	-	TRBJ2-7	TRBV20-1	TGCAGTGTATTCCCCCCCCGTCAGTCCAGCAATTACAGGTCCTACGAGCAGTACTTC	CSVFPPRQSSNYRSYEQYF
-	many	TRBJ2-1	TRBV29-1	TGCAGCGTTGAAACGGGAGAGCAGTTCTTC	CSVETGEQFF
TRBD2	-	TRBJ2-1	TRBV20-1	TGCAGTGCTGGGCGGGGCGGGAGGGGTTACAATGAGCAGTTCTTC	CSAGRGGRGYNEQFF
-	many	TRBJ2-1	TRBV27	TGTGCCAGCAGTTTATCTTCGGGATCCCCCTACAATGAGCAGTTCTTC	CASSLSSGSPYNEQFF
-	many	TRBJ1-2	TRBV6-1	TGTGCCAGCAGTAGCTACTCCGGGGACTATGGCTACACCTTC	CASSSYSGDYGYTF
-	many	TRBJ2-7	TRBV7-9	TGTGCCAGCAGCCCGACCCCAGACAGCAGCCTATCCTACGAGCAGTACTTC	CASSPTPDSSLSYEQYF
-	many	TRBJ2-1	TRBV2	TGTGCCAGCAGTGATCTTTACTCCTACAATGAGCAGTTCTTC	CASSDLYSYNEQFF
-	-	TRBJ2-7	TRBV7-9	TGTGCCAGCAGCTTCGGAGGGGTAGGCTACGAGCAGTACTTC	CASSFGGVGYEQYF
-	-	TRBJ1-2	TRBV6-1	TGTGCCAGCAGTGAAAGGGGGGCGTATGGCTACACCTTC	CASSERGAYGYTF